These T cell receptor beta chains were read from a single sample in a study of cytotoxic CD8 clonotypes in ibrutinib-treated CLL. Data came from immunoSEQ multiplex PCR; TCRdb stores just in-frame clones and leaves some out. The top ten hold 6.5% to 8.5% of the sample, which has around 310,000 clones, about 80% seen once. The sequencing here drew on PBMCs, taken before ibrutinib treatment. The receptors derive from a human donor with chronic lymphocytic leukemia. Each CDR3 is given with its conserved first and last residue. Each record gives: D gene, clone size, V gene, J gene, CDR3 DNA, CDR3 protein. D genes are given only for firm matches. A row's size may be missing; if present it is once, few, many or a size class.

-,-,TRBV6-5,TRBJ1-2,TGTGCCAGCAGTCCTGGGACGTGGGATGGCTACACCTTC,CASSPGTWDGYTF
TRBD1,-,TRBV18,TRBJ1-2,TGTGCCAGCTCACCACAGGGGGCTTTCTATGGCTACACCTTC,CASSPQGAFYGYTF
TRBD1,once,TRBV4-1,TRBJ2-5,TGCGCCAGCAGCCAAGATGGGACAGGCCCCCAAGAGACCCAGTACTTC,CASSQDGTGPQETQYF
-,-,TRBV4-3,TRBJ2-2,TGCGCCAGCACCCAGGGCTTCAACACCGGGGAGCTGTTTTTT,CASTQGFNTGELFF
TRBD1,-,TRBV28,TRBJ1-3,TGTGCCAGCAGTTCCCTCAATCGACAGGGCGAGGGAAACACCATATATTTT,CASSSLNRQGEGNTIYF
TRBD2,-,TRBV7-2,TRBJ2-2,TGTGCCAGCAGCTTAGCCATACTAGCGGTAACCGGGGAGCTGTTTTTT,CASSLAILAVTGELFF
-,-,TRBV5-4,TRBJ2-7,TGTGCCAGCAGCGCTAGCGCCGGGACAGTCGAGCAGTACTTC,CASSASAGTVEQYF
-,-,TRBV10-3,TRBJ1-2,TGTGCCATCAGTGACCCCGATAGGTTGAGGGGCTACACCTTC,CAISDPDRLRGYTF
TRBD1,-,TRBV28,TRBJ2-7,TGTGCCAGCAGTCCTCCGGGACAGGGGATATACGAGCAGTACTTC,CASSPPGQGIYEQYF
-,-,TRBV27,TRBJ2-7,TGTGCCAGCGGTTCCTCCTCCTACGAGCAGTACTTC,CASGSSSYEQYF
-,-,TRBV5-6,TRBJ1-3,TGTGCCAGCAGCTTGTCGAACAGAAAGGACACCATATATTTT,CASSLSNRKDTIYF
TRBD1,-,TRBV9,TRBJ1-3,TGTGCCAGCAGCGTGGCGGCAGGGGGCTCCTCTGGAAACACCATATATTTT,CASSVAAGGSSGNTIYF
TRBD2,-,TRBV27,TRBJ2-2,TGTGCCAGCAGTTTAATCGGCGGGAGAACCGGGGAGCTGTTTTTT,CASSLIGGRTGELFF
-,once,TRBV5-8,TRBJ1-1,TGTGCCAGCAGCTTGGCGATGGGCACTGAAGCTTTCTTT,CASSLAMGTEAFF
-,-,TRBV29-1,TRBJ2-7,TGCAGCGTTACAAGGGGAGAATTTTACGAGCAGTACTTC,CSVTRGEFYEQYF
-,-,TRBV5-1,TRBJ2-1,TGCGCCAGCAGCTTGGCCCCGGGCAATGAGCAGTTCTTC,CASSLAPGNEQFF
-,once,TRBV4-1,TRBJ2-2,TGCGCCAGCAGCGGACCCGAGGACAGCCCTTCCCTCACCGGGGAGCTGTTTTTT,CASSGPEDSPSLTGELFF
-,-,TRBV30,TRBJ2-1,TGTGCCTGGAGGGGGCCGGGACAGGGAATGGGTAGCGGGAGGCCAACCCTGTTCTTC,CAWRGPGQGMGSGRPTLFF
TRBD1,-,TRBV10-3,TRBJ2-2,TGTGCCATATCCAACCGGGACAGGGAGAAGGGCGGGGAGCTGTTTTTT,CAISNRDREKGGELFF
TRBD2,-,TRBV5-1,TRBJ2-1,TGCGCCAGCAGCCCCAGGACTAGCAGACCGGTATACAATGAGCAGTTCTTC,CASSPRTSRPVYNEQFF
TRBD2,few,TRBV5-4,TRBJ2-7,TGTGCCAGCAGCCGCGGGACTAGCGGCTCCTACGAGCAGTACTTC,CASSRGTSGSYEQYF
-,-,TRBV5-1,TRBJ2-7,TGCGCCAGCAGCTTGGGTAGCGGAGACACCTACGAGCAGTACTTC,CASSLGSGDTYEQYF
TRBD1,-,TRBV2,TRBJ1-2,TGTGCCAGCAGGATGACAGGGGTGGATGGCTACACCTTC,CASRMTGVDGYTF
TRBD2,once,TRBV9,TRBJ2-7,TGTGCCAGCAGCTCGGATAGCGGGGGCGAACCCTCCTACGAGCAGTACTTC,CASSSDSGGEPSYEQYF
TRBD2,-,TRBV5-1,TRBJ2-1,TGCGCCAGCAGTTCCCGACTAGCGGGATCCGATGAGCAGTTCTTC,CASSSRLAGSDEQFF
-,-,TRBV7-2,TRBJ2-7,TGTGCCAGCAGCTTAGGAAATAGCAACCTCTACGAGCAGTACTTC,CASSLGNSNLYEQYF
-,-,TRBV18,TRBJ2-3,TGTGCCAGCTCACCAAATAGGGTTCTCGATCAGGCAGATACGCAGTATTTT,CASSPNRVLDQADTQYF
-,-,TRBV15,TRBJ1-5,TGTGCCACCAGCGGAGTGGGACGGGGAAATCAGCCCCAGCATTTT,CATSGVGRGNQPQHF
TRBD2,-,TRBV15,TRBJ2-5,TGTGCCACCACCGGGACTAGCGGGAACCAAGAGACCCAGTACTTC,CATTGTSGNQETQYF
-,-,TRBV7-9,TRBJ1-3,TGTGCCAGCAGCTTAACTCACTTGGGGCCGACAGGATCTGGAAACACCATATATTTT,CASSLTHLGPTGSGNTIYF
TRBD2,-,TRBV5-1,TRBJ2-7,TGCGCCAGCAGCATATTGACTAGCGGTCTACGAGACTCCTACGAGCAGTACTTC,CASSILTSGLRDSYEQYF
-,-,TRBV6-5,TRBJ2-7,TGTGCCAGCAAGAGGGAAATTGAGCTCGAGCAGTACTTC,CASKREIELEQYF
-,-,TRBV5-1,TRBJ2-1,TGCGCCAGCAGCTTGCGGGACCCATACAGTTATGAGCAGTTCTTC,CASSLRDPYSYEQFF
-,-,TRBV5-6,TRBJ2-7,TGTGCCAGCAGCTTGGTGCAGGGAAGGGTCCACGAGCAGTACTTC,CASSLVQGRVHEQYF
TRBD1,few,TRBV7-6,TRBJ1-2,TGTGCCAGCAGCCAGACAGGGTACGCGGGTGGCTACACCTTC,CASSQTGYAGGYTF
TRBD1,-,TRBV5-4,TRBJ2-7,TGTGCCAGCTCCGGACAGGGGGCTTACGAGCAGTACTTC,CASSGQGAYEQYF
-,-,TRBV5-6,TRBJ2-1,TGTGCCAGCAGCCAGTTTTTGGCTTTCGAGCAGTTCTTC,CASSQFLAFEQFF
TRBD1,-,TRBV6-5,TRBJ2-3,TGTGCCAGCAGTTACTCCCGGGACAGGGACTTTGATACGCAGTATTTT,CASSYSRDRDFDTQYF
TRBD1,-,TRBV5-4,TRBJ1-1,TGTGCCAGCAGCTCTCCGGGACAGGGTCGCACTGAAGCTTTCTTT,CASSSPGQGRTEAFF
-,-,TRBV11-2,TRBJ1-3,TGTGCCAGCAGCTTTGAGGGGTGGCCTGGAAACACCATATATTTT,CASSFEGWPGNTIYF
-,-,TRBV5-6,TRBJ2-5,TGTGCCAGCAGATTGGAGTGGGGGGAGACCCAGTACTTC,CASRLEWGETQYF
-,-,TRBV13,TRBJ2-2,TGTGCCAGCAGCTGGGCAGAGGGGCCCCCCGGGGAGCTGTTTTTT,CASSWAEGPPGELFF
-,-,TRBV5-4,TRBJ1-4,TGTGCCAGCAGCCAAGAGTTTATTCGTAACGCCGGTGAAAAACTGTTTTTT,CASSQEFIRNAGEKLFF
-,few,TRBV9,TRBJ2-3,TGTGCCAGCAGCCCAAGGGGGGGCACAGATACGCAGTATTTT,CASSPRGGTDTQYF
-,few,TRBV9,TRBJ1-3,TGTGCCAGCAGCGTAGGGGCCAGCACTGGAAACACCATATATTTT,CASSVGASTGNTIYF
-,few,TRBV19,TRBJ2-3,TGTGCCAGTAGGAGGGCAGATACGCAGTATTTT,CASRRADTQYF
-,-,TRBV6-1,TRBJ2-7,TGTGCCAGCTCTGAGGGGCGGTACTACGAGCAGTACTTC,CASSEGRYYEQYF
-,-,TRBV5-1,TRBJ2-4,TGCGCCACCTCTCCCACAGGGTTAGAAAACATTCAGTACTTC,CATSPTGLENIQYF
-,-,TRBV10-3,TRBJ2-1,TGTGCCATCAGTGAGGCTAACGGTGAGCAGTTCTTC,CAISEANGEQFF
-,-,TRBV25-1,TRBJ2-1,TGTGCCAGCAGTGAATCAGAGGTTAGGTCCTACAATGAGCAGTTCTTC,CASSESEVRSYNEQFF
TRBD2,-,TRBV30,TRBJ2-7,TGTGCCTGGTCCTTCGCGGGAGCGAAACACGAGCAGTACTTC,CAWSFAGAKHEQYF
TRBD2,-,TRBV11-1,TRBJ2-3,TGTGCCAGCAGCCCCGGGACTAGCGCAGATACGCAGTATTTT,CASSPGTSADTQYF
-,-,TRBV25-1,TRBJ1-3,TGTGCCAGCAGTGATTGGCAGGGAGTTGGAAACACCATATATTTT,CASSDWQGVGNTIYF
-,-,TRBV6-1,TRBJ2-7,TGTGCCAGCAGTCATTTTCTCGCCTACGAGCAGTACTTC,CASSHFLAYEQYF
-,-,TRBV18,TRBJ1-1,TGTGCCAGCTCACCAAGTGGATACAGGGAGAACACTGAAGCTTTCTTT,CASSPSGYRENTEAFF